A single sample gave rise to the 7 T cell receptor beta chains below, sequenced in a study of cytomegalovirus exposure and HLA in healthy donors. Sequencing used immunoSEQ multiplex PCR; TCRdb keeps in-frame clones, though not all of them. The sample contains around 350,000 clones, 80% to 90% of which appear only once. The specimen was PBMCs. Every receptor here comes from a woman aged 18-29 years in good health and CMV-seronegative.

The rearrangement uses TRBV4-1 and TRBJ2-1; no definite D call. The CDR3 runs 16 residues. V lost 0 bases, J lost 1 base, and 10 bases lay in between. Germline lookup yields CDR1 MGHRA and CDR2 YSYEKL. CDR3 amino acids: CASSQDGPTSYNEQFF. The CDR3 coding sequence is TGCGCCAGCAGCCAAGATGGGCCCACGTCCTACAATGAGCAGTTCTTC.

This chain uses TRBV30 with TRBJ2-2, with unresolved D. This CDR3 is built from 13 residues. V gave up 3 bases and J gave up 5 bases, with 10 bases separating them. Germline lookup yields CDR1 GTSNPN and CDR2 SVGIG (reference sequence). The CDR3 region has the DNA TGTGCCTGGAGGCGAAAAGTTACCGGGGAGCTGTTTTTT. Residues: CAWRRKVTGELFF. Variable domain in full (rest from reference TRBV30 and TRBJ2-2): SQTIHQWPATLVQPVGSPLSLECTVEGTSNPNLYWYRQAAGRGLQLLFYSVGIGQISSEVPQNLSASRPQDRQFILSSKKLLLSDSGFYLCAWRRKVTGELFFGEGSRLTVL.

A single count supports this clone. The chain carries TRBV25-1 and TRBJ2-3, with 7 bases fitting TRBD1. The V segment lost 7 bases and the J segment 1 base; nucleotides outside the gene matches: 8. Germline CDR1 reads MGHDK; CDR2 reads SYGVNS. This CDR3 is built from 15 residues. CDR3 nucleotides: TGTGCCAGCACCCCACCAGGACAGGGCACAGATACGCAGTATTTT. Amino acid sequence: CASTPPGQGTDTQYF.

The chain combines TRBV5-1 with TRBJ2-3, with TRBD2 matching over 7 bases. CDR1 is SGHRS and CDR2 is YFSETQ in the germline V gene. V dropped 4 bases and J dropped 4; count of bases not matched to a gene: 9. This CDR3 is 15 amino acids long. The CDR3 here is CASSRGVARSDTQYF. As DNA, the CDR3 is TGCGCCAGCAGCCGGGGGGTAGCTCGGTCAGATACGCAGTATTTT.

This chain connects TRBV28 to TRBJ2-1; 10 bases agree with TRBD2. The germline V gene has CDR1 MDHEN and CDR2 SYDVKM. J lost 2 bases, V lost 4 bases, and 2 bases had no gene match. There are 15 residues in the CDR3. CDR3 DNA sequence: TGTGCCAGCAGTTCAGCGGGGGGGCCCTACAATGAGCAGTTCTTC. Protein: CASSSAGGPYNEQFF.

This chain uses TRBV13 with TRBJ2-6; 9 bases agree with TRBD1. CDR1 PRHDT and CDR2 FYEKMQ come from the germline V gene (reference sequence). The CDR3 spans 19 residues. Losses at the gene ends were 3 bases for V and 0 bases for J; bases not matched to a gene: 9. The CDR3 sequence is CASSLGQGRVGSGANVLTF. The CDR3 bases are TGTGCCAGCAGCTTGGGACAGGGCCGGGTAGGCTCTGGGGCCAACGTCCTGACTTTC.

This clone came up a few times. The CDR3 DNA reads as TGTGCCAGCAAACTAGCGGGGGAAACTGATACGCAGTATTTT. It encodes CASKLAGETDTQYF. The chain recombines TRBV6-1 with TRBJ2-3, with 11 bases identical to TRBD2. The CDR3 is made up of 14 amino acids. Germline V gene data show CDR1 as MNHNS and CDR2 as SASEGT. J lost 6 bases, V lost 7 bases, and 6 bases had no gene match.